The clone carrying this T cell receptor (beta chain) was counted only a few times. The antigen remains undetermined. Unique-molecular-identifier-tagged TCR beta cDNA libraries were used. TCRdb independently ran MiXCR on the PCR reads; one entry per CDR3 protein. The sample lists around 710,000 distinct CDR3 sequences; about half were seen once. This entry belongs to a study of post-analysis software for immune sequencing data. Turning to the study itself: The cohort encompassed relapsing-remitting, secondary progressive and progressive-relapsing multiple sclerosis disease courses.

Germline lookup yields CDR1 MNHEY and CDR2 SMNVEV (reference sequence). The V segment lost 1 base and the J segment 0 bases; nucleotides outside the gene matches: 3. This CDR3 spans 16 amino acids. Study-level findings and limits: Same-batch preparations were strongly co-clustered by F measure. The five TRBV segments detected at higher frequency in patients than in controls included TRBV5-6, TRBV5-1 and TRBV20-1. Significantly lower normalized Chao1 diversity was found in patients with multiple sclerosis relative to controls.

Sequencing used blood. The source is a girl between 5 and 17 years old with multiple sclerosis. The chain employs TRBV27 and TRBJ2-1; 7 positions agree with TRBD2. CDR3 amino acids: CASSLYRGSSYNEQFF. Here the CDR3 DNA reads TGTGCCAGCAGTTTATATCGCGGGAGCTCCTACAATGAGCAGTTCTTC.